One sample yielded the 14 T cell receptor beta chains listed below, sequenced in a study of radiotherapy plus CTLA-4 blockade in lung cancer. Only in-frame clones appear in the TCRdb table, and some are missing; sequencing was by immunoSEQ multiplex PCR. The sample has 81,000 or so clones, about 83% seen once. Sequencing used peripheral blood, obtained from a patient treated with radiotherapy plus ipilimumab. All receptors derive from a human donor with non-small cell lung cancer that progressed on radiotherapy plus ipilimumab.

Regarding this clone: Other DNA sequences in this sample translate to the same CDR3. V gene TRBV2 combines with J gene TRBJ1-2; a possible D gene is TRBD1 (6 bases). Germline loops: CDR1 SNHLY, CDR2 FYNNEI. Trimming pared 1 base from V and 7 bases from J, leaving 10 bases between. The CDR3 is 13 residues long. The CDR3 nucleotides are TGTGCCAGCAGTGAAGGTGGGGGCAGTGGCTACACCTTC. It specifies CASSEGGGSGYTF.

A few counts support this clone. The CDR3 DNA sequence: TGTGCCAGCAGAACGGACATTGGCTCTAACTATGGCTACACCTTC. Translating gives CASRTDIGSNYGYTF. This chain uses TRBV6-5 with TRBJ1-2, with a possible D match to TRBD1 (5 bases). V was trimmed by 6 bases and J by 0 bases, leaving 14 bases between them. This CDR3 region has 15 residues. Germline V gene data show CDR1 as MNHEY and CDR2 as SVGAGI.

CDR3 in amino acids: CASSWGGTGNYGYTF. The CDR3 region has the DNA TGTGCCAGCAGCTGGGGTGGTACGGGGAACTATGGCTACACCTTC. The V and J genes are TRBV5-5 and TRBJ1-2, with D hard to call. Trimming removed 3 bases from V and 2 bases from J, with 14 bases in between. This CDR3 is 15 amino acids long. Germline V lookup: CDR1 SGHKS, CDR2 YYEKEE (reference sequence).

About this clone itself: The same CDR3 arises from other DNA sequences in this sample as well. V usage is TRBV9 and J usage is TRBJ1-2; D unresolved. Germline CDR1 reads SGDLS; CDR2 reads YYNGEE. The CDR3 contains 12 residues. Trimming cost V 1 base and J 5 bases, with 6 bases left between them. This CDR3 reads CASSVNGYGYTF. CDR3 nucleotide sequence: TGTGCCAGCAGCGTAAACGGGTATGGCTACACCTTC.

This sequence joins TRBV19 and TRBJ2-5; 7 nucleotides agree with TRBD2. Germline trimming cut 3 bases from V and 4 bases from J; bases unmatched to any gene: 5. The CDR3 extends over 14 amino acids. CDR1 is LNHDA, CDR2 SQIVND, per germline (reference sequence). The CDR3: CASSMGTTRETQYF. The CDR3 DNA reads TGTGCCAGTAGTATGGGGACTACTAGAGAGACCCAGTACTTC.

The V and J genes are TRBV4-1 and TRBJ2-1, with 15 bases identical to TRBD2. V was pared by 4 bases and J by 9 bases, with 7 bases of the junction left unmatched. CDR3 length: 16 residues. Germline CDR1 reads MGHRA; CDR2 reads YSYEKL. The CDR3 DNA reads TGCGCCAGCAGCCCACTGGGACTAGCGGGGGGATCTGAGCAGTTCTTC. Residues: CASSPLGLAGGSEQFF.

CDR3 residues: CASSLAPRDEQFF. The CDR3 DNA reads as TGTGCCAGCAGCTTAGCTCCCAGGGATGAGCAGTTCTTC. The V and J genes are TRBV7-2 and TRBJ2-1; D possibly corresponds to TRBD1 (5 bases). This CDR3 has 13 amino acids. With 0 bases removed from V and 8 bases from J, the gap between germline ends came to 8 bases. The V gene's germline CDR1 is SGHTA and CDR2 FQGNSA. The full variable domain, with the rest looked up from reference TRBV7-2 and TRBJ2-1, is GAGVSQSPSNKVTEKGKDVELRCDPISGHTALYWYRQSLGQGLEFLIYFQGNSAPDKSGLPSDRFSAERTGGSVSTLTIQRTQQEDSAVYLCASSLAPRDEQFFGPGTRLTVL.

V and J are TRBV10-3 and TRBJ1-5; D uncertain. This CDR3 is 14 amino acids long. V was cut by 6 bases and J by 11 bases, with 20 bases left in between. Germline V gene lookup returns CDR1 ENHRY and CDR2 SYGVKD. CDR3 region: CAISERGFGFAQHF. CDR3 coding DNA: TGTGCCATCAGCGAACGAGGGTTTGGGTTCGCCCAGCATTTT.

This clone was seen once. V and J are TRBV11-2 and TRBJ2-3; maybe TRBD1 (6 bases). Looked up from germline, CDR1 is SGHAT and CDR2 is FQNNGV. Deletions cut 3 bases from V and 0 bases from J, with 13 bases between. This CDR3 has 16 amino acids. This chain's CDR3 is CASSLMAGASTDTQYF. Here the CDR3 DNA reads TGTGCCAGCAGCTTGATGGCAGGGGCGAGCACAGATACGCAGTATTTT.

This clone is a singleton in its sample. V usage is TRBV7-9 and J usage is TRBJ2-6; D possibly uses TRBD1 or TRBD2 (5 bases each). V was pared by 1 base and J by 1 base, with 11 bases between. Germline assignment: CDR1 SEHNR and CDR2 FQNEAQ (reference sequence). This CDR3 comprises 17 residues. The CDR3 DNA sequence: TGTGCCAGCAGCTTAGGGAGTGGGGGATCTGGGGCCAACGTCCTGACTTTC. Amino acids: CASSLGSGGSGANVLTF.

The chain is built from TRBV7-8 and TRBJ1-5; 7 positions agree with TRBD1. CDR1 SGHVS and CDR2 FQNEAQ come from the germline V gene. V shed 4 bases and J 0 bases; nucleotides not matched to a gene: 6. The CDR3 runs 16 residues. This CDR3 is CASSSQGRYSNQPQHF. In DNA, the CDR3 is TGTGCCAGCAGCTCACAGGGGCGGTATAGCAATCAGCCCCAGCATTTT.

The J gene is TRBJ1-5, the V gene TRBV7-2; D is undetermined. The V gene's germline CDR1 is SGHTA and CDR2 FQGNSA. V was trimmed by 5 bases and J by 7 bases, leaving 18 bases between them. The CDR3 contains 15 residues. The DNA of the CDR3 is TGTGCCAGCAGCCCACGCGGGGAGGGCGGACAGCCCCAGCATTTT. It specifies CASSPRGEGGQPQHF.

The V gene is TRBV27, the J gene TRBJ2-5; D perhaps matches TRBD1 (5 bases). Germline V gene sequence: CDR1 MNHEY, CDR2 SMNVEV (reference sequence). CDR3 length: 13 residues. With 3 bases removed from V and 5 bases from J, the gap between germline ends came to 10 bases. CDR3 sequence: CASSFLGVETQYF. The CDR3 bases are TGTGCCAGCAGTTTTTTAGGGGTTGAGACCCAGTACTTC.

This clone has a handful of counts. The chain employs TRBV4-1 and TRBJ2-2; D may correspond to TRBD1 or TRBD2 (7 bases each). CDR3 length: 17 residues. Germline V gene sequence: CDR1 MGHRA, CDR2 YSYEKL. Trimming removed 0 bases at V and 4 bases at J, with 15 bases between. The CDR3 reads CASSQDQGGGITGELFF. The CDR3 bases are TGCGCCAGCAGCCAAGACCAGGGGGGAGGGATCACCGGGGAGCTGTTTTTT.